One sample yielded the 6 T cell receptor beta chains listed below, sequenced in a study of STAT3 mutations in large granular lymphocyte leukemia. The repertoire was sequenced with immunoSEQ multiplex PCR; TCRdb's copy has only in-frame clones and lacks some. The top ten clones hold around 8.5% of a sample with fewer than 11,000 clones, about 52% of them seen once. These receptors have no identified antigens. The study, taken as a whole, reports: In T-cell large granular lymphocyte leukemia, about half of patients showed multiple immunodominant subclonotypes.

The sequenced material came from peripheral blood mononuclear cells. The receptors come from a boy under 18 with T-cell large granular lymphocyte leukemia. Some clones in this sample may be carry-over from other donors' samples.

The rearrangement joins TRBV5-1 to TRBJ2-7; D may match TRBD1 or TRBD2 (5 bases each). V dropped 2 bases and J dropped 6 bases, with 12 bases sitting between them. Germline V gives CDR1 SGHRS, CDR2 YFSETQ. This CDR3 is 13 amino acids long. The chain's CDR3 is CASSLGTRTEQYF. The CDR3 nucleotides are TGCGCCAGCAGCTTAGGGACGAGAACCGAGCAGTACTTC.

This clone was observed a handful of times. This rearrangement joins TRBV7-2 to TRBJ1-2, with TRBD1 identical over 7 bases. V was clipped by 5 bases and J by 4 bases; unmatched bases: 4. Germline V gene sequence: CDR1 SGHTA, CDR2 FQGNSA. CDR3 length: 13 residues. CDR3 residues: CASSPGQIYGYTF. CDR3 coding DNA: TGTGCCAGCAGCCCGGGACAGATCTATGGCTACACCTTC.

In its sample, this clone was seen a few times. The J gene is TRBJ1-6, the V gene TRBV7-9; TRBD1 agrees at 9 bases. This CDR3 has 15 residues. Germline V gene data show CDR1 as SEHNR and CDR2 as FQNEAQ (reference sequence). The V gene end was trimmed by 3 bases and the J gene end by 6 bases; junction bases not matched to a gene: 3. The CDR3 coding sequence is TGTGCCAGCAGCTTGGACAGGGGTCGTAATTCACCCCTCCACTTT. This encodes CASSLDRGRNSPLHF.

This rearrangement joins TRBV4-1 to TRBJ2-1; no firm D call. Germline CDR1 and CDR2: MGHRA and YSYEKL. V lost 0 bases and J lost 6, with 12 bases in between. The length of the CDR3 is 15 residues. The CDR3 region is CASSQDGTGSNEQFF. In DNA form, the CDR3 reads TGCGCCAGCAGCCAAGATGGTACTGGGTCCAATGAGCAGTTCTTC.

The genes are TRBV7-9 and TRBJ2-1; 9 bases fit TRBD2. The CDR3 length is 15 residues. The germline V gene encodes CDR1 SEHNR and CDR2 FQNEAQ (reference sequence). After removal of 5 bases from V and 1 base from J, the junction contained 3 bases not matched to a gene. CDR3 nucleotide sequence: TGTGCCAGCAGCCATCTAGCGGGGTCCTACAATGAGCAGTTCTTC. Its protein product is CASSHLAGSYNEQFF.

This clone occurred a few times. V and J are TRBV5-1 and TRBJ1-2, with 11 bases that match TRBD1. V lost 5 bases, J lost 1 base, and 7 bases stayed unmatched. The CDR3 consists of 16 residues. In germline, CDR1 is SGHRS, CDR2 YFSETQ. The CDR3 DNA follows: TGCGCCAGCAGGCCGGACAGGGGGCGCGGTAACTATGGCTACACCTTC. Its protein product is CASRPDRGRGNYGYTF.